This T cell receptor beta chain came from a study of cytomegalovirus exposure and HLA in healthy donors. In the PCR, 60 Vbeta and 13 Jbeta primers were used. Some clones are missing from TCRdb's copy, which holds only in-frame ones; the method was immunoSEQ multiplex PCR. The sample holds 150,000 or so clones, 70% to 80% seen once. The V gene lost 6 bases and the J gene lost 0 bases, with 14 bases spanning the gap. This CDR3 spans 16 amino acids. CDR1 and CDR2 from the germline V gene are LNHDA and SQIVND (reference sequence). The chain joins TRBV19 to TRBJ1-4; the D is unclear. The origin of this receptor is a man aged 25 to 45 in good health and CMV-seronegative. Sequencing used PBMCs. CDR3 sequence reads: CASSRPGAATNEKLFF. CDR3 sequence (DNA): TGTGCCAGTAGCAGGCCCGGTGCCGCAACTAATGAAAAACTGTTTTTT.